Included here is one T cell receptor (beta chain) sequence, with context. Trimming took 5 bases from V and 3 from J; bases not matched to a gene: 7. Germline-derived CDR1 and CDR2 are SGHRS and YFSETQ. This CDR3 is built from 15 residues. This record belongs to a study of blood T cell repertoires in COVID-19. Study overall: Material from acute and convalescent COVID-19 was sourced from the United States, Italy and Spain.

Sequenced by immunoSEQ multiplex PCR; TCRdb stores in-frame clones only, minus some. The sample shows about 180,000 clones, 88% of them seen only once. Cohorts were assigned according to the clinical history that participants reported. Sequencing was performed on PBMCs or T cells enriched from blood (not recorded which). The receptor was derived from a woman aged 18-29 years who had recovered from COVID-19. V and J are TRBV5-1 and TRBJ2-2; 7 bases are shared with TRBD1. CDR3 residues: CASRQGQTYTGELFF. Here the CDR3 DNA reads TGCGCCAGCAGACAGGGACAGACCTACACCGGGGAGCTGTTTTTT.